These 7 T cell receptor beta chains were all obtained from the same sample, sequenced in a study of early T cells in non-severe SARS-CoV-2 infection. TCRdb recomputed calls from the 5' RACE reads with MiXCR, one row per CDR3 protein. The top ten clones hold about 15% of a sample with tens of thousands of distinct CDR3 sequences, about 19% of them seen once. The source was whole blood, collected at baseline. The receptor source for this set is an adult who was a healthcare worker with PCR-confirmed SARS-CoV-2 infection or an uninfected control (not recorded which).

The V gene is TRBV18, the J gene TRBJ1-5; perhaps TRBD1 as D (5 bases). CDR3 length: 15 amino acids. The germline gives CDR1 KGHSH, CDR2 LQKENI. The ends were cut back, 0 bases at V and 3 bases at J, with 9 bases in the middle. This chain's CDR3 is CASSPPGRDNQPQHF. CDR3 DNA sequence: TGTGCCAGCTCACCACCGGGACGGGACAATCAGCCCCAGCATTTT. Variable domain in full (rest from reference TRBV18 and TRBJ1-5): NAGVMQNPRHLVRRRGQEARLRCSPMKGHSHVYWYRQLPEEGLKFMVYLQKENIIDESGMPKERFSAEFPKEGPSILRIQQVVRGDSAAYFCASSPPGRDNQPQHFGDGTRLSIL.

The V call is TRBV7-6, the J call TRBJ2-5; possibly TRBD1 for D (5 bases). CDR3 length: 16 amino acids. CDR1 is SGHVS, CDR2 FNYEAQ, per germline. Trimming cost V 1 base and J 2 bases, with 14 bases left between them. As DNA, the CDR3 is TGTGCCAGCAGCTTAGAAGGGGTTAGCCTTCAAGAGACCCAGTACTTC. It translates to CASSLEGVSLQETQYF.

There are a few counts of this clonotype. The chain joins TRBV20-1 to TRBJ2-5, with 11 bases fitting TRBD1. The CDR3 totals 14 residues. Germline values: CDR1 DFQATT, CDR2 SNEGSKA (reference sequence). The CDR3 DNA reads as TGCAGCCCCGGGACAGGGGGAGTTTTGGAGACCCAGTACTTC. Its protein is CSPGTGGVLETQYF.

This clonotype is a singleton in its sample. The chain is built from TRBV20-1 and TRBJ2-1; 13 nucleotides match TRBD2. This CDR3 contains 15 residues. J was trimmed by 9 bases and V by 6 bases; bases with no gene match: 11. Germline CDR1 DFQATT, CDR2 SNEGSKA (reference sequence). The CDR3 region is CSATTGTSGEIEQFF. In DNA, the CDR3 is TGCAGTGCCACCACCGGGACTAGCGGGGAGATTGAGCAGTTCTTC.

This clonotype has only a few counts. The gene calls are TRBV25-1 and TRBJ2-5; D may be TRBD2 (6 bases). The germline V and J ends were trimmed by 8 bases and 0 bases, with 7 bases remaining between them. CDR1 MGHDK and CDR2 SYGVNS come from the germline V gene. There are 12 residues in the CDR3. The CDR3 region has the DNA TGTGCCAGCGGGGGGTACCAAGAGACCCAGTACTTC. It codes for CASGGYQETQYF. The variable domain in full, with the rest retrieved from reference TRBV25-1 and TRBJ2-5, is EADIYQTPRYLVIGTGKKITLECSQTMGHDKMYWYQQDPGMELHLIHYSYGVNSTEKGDLSSESTVSRIRTEHFPLTLESARPSHTSQYLCASGGYQETQYFGPGTRLLVL.

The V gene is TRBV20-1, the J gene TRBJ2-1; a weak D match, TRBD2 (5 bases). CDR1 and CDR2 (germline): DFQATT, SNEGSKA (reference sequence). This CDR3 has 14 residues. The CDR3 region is CSPKGSSSYNEQFF. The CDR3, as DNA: TGCAGCCCAAAAGGGAGTAGCTCCTACAATGAGCAGTTCTTC.

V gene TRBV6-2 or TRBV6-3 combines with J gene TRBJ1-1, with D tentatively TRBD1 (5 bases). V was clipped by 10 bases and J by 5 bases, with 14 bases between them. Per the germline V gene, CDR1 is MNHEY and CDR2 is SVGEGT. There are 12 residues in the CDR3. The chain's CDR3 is CATISEGTEAFF. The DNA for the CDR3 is TGTGCCACTATTAGCGAGGGGACTGAAGCTTTCTTT.